The rows below give T cell receptor beta chains drawn from one sample of a study of PD-L1 blockade in urothelial cancer. Method: immunoSEQ multiplex PCR; TCRdb's copy keeps in-frame clones and lacks some. The sample holds 71,000 or so clones, around nine tenths seen once. The sequenced sample was PBMCs, obtained around atezolizumab (anti-PD-L1) treatment. These receptors were obtained from a man aged 55 to 70 with urothelial cancer. CDR3s include the opening cysteine and the closing phenylalanine or tryptophan. Fields, in order: J gene, D gene, CDR3 length, V gene, clone size, CDR3 DNA, CDR3 protein. The D gene is left open where the match is weak. Expanded clones are given a class, and other clones once, few, many or no size at all.

TRBJ1-2 - 14 TRBV28 - TGTGCCAGCAGTTTAGAGGACAGAGCCTATGGCTACACCTTC CASSLEDRAYGYTF
TRBJ1-1 - 13 TRBV5-1 - TGCGCCAGCAGCTCGAGTTCTAGAAAAGGAGCTTTCTTT CASSSSSRKGAFF
TRBJ2-7 TRBD1 14 TRBV11-3 - TGTGCCAGCAGCCATGGACAGGGCTCCTACGAGCAGTACTTC CASSHGQGSYEQYF
TRBJ1-1 - 14 TRBV5-1 - TGCGCCAGCAGCCCGCTTAATGCGGACAGCGAAGCTTTCTTT CASSPLNADSEAFF
TRBJ2-1 TRBD2 16 TRBV11-3 - TGTGCCAGCAGCTCGGGGGGACCCCCTTCCTACAATGAGCAGTTCTTC CASSSGGPPSYNEQFF
TRBJ2-5 TRBD2 16 TRBV4-1 few TGCGCCAGCAGCCAAGAACTAGCGGGGGGGCTGGAGACCCAGTACTTC CASSQELAGGLETQYF
TRBJ2-5 TRBD2 15 TRBV9 - TGTGCCAGCAGCACCTCGACTAGCCGCCAAGAGACCCAGTACTTC CASSTSTSRQETQYF
TRBJ1-2 - 11 TRBV20-1 few TGCAGTGCTACCGGGGACTATGGCTACACCTTC CSATGDYGYTF
TRBJ2-1 - 16 TRBV10-3 - TGTGCCACCGTGGAAAGAACGACTGGGGCGAACAATGAGCAGTTCTTC CATVERTTGANNEQFF
TRBJ2-1 TRBD1 15 TRBV6-6 - TGTGCCAGCAGTTACTCGACAGGGGCGTACAATGAGCAGTTCTTC CASSYSTGAYNEQFF